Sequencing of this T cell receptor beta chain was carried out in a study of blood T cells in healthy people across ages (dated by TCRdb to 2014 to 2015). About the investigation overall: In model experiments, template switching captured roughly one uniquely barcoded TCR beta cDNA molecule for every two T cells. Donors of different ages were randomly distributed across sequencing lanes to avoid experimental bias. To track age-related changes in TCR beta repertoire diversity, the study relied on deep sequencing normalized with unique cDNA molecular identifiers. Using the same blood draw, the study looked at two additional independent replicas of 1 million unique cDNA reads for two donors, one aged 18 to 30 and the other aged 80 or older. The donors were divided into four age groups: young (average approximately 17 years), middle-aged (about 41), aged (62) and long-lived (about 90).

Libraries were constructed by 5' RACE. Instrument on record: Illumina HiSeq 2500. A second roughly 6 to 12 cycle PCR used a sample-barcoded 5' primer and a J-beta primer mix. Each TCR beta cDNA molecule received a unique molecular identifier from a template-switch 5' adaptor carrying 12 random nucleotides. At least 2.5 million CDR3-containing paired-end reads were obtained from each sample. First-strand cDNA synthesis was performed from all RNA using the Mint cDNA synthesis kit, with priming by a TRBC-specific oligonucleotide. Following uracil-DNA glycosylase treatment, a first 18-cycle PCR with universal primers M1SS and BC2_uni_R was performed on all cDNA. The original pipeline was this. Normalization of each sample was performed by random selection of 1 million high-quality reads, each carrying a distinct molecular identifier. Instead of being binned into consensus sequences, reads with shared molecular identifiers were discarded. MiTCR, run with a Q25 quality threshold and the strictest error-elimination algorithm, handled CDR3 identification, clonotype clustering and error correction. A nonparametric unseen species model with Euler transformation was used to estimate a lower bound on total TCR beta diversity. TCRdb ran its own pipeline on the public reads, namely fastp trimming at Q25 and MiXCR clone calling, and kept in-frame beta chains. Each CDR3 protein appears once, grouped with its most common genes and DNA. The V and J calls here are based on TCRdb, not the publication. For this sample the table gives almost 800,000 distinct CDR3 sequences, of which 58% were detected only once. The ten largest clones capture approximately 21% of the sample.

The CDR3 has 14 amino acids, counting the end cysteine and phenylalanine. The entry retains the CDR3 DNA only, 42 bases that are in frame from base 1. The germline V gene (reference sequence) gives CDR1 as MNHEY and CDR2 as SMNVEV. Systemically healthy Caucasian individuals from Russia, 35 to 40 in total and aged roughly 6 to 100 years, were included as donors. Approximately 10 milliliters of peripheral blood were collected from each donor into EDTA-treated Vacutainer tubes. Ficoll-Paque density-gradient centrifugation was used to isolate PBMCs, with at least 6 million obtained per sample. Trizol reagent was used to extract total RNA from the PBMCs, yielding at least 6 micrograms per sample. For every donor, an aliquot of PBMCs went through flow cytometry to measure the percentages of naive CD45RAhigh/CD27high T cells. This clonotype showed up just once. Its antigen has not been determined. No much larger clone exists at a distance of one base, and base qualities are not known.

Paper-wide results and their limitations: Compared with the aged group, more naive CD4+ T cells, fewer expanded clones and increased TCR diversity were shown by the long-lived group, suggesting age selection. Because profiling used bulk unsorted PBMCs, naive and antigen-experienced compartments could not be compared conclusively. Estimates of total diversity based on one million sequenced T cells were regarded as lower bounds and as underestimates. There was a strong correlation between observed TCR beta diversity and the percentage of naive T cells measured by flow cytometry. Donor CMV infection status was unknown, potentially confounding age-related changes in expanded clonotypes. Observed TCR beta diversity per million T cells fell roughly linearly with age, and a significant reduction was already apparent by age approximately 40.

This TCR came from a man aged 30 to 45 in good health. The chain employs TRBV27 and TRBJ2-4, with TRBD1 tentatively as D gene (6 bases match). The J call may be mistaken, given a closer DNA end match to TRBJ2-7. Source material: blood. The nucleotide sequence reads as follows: TGTGCCAGCAGGGGGGTGAAACAGGGAGTCGAGCAGTACTTC. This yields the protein CASRGVKQGVEQYF.